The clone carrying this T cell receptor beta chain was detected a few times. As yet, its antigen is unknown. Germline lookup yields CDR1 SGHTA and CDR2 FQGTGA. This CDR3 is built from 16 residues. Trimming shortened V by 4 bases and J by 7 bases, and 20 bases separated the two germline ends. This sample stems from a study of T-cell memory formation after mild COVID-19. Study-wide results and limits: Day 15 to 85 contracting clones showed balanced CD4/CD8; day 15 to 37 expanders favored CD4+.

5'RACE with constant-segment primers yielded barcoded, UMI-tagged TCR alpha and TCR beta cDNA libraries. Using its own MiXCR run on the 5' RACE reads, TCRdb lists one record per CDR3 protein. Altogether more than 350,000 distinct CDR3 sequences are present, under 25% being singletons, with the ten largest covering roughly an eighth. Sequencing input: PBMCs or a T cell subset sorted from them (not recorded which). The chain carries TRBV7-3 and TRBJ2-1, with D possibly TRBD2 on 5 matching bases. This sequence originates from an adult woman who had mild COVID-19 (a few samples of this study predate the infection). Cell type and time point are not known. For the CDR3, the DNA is TGTGCCAGCAGCTCCTTTAGGATAGAACTAGGGAATGAGCAGTTCTTC. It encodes CASSSFRIELGNEQFF.